These 2 T cell receptor beta chains were sequenced from one sample in a study of beta chain bispecific antibodies for T cell cancers. T cells were expanded from blood mononuclear cells for two to three days with anti-CD3 OKT3 or CD3/CD28 beads. General study results and limits: Most targeted TRBV signal came from the leukemia cell line cells, not normal T cells. The TRBV12-3 share of total TRBV signal fell approximately 99% after anti-TRBV12 rather than anti-CD19 exposure.

These TCRs' antigens remain unknown. TCRdb itself ran the 5' RACE reads through MiXCR, one entry per CDR3 protein. Among around 19,000 distinct CDR3 sequences listed, approximately 2% were seen once. The sequences come from healthy donor T cells cultured with leukemia cells, collected from a culture containing a bispecific antibody targeting TCR Vbeta12. The receptors here all came from a human donor in good health. Some clones in this sample may be carry-over from other donors' samples.

V is TRBV5-1 and J is TRBJ2-1; maybe TRBD2 (5 bases). The CDR3 length is 14 residues. From germline, CDR1 is SGHRS and CDR2 YFSETQ. The V end was cut by 5 bases, the J end by 0 bases, with 9 bases between. CDR3 nucleotides: TGCGCCAGCAGGCGGGCGAGCTCCTACAATGAGCAGTTCTTC. This gives the protein CASRRASSYNEQFF.

This clonotype was counted many times. The rearrangement links TRBV19 to TRBJ1-1; D perhaps matches TRBD1 (6 bases). Trimming pared 3 bases from V and 2 bases from J, leaving 10 bases between. The CDR3 loop spans 14 amino acids. Germline CDR1 is LNHDA and CDR2 is SQIVND (reference sequence). The CDR3 sequence is CASSIRDINTEAFF. CDR3 DNA sequence: TGTGCCAGTAGTATCCGGGACATAAACACTGAAGCTTTCTTT.